The 31 T cell receptor beta chains in this list originate from one sample, sequenced in a study of control samples from healthy donors and cancer patients (dated by TCRdb to 2020 to 2022). Libraries were made using the immunoSEQ multiplex PCR assay. Held by TCRdb, this immuneACCESS table contains in-frame sequences only and omits some clones. Under half of the omission traces to an unresolved V gene where checked; the cause of the rest is unknown. The sample table lists about 60,000 clones, over 75% of them with a count of one. The top ten constitute roughly 5% of the sample. The sample comprised blood. All receptors come from a man between 40 and 49 years old in good health.

This clone has only one observation. V usage is TRBV18 and J usage is TRBJ2-6; D may correspond to TRBD1 or TRBD2 (5 bases each). V lost 2 bases and J lost 2, with 16 bases in between. Germline CDR1 is KGHSH and CDR2 is LQKENI. This CDR3 contains 18 residues. The CDR3 region is CASSPSRERVTGANVLTF. The CDR3, as DNA: TGTGCCAGCTCACCAAGCAGGGAGAGGGTCACTGGGGCCAACGTCCTGACTTTC.

The rearrangement joins TRBV19 to TRBJ1-5, with 12 nucleotides matching TRBD1. Germline assignment: CDR1 LNHDA and CDR2 SQIVND (reference sequence). J was trimmed by 5 bases and V by 5 bases; bases with no gene match: 7. The CDR3 has 16 amino acids. As DNA, the CDR3 is TGTGCCAGTAGTGCCCCGGGACAGGGGGCCGATCAGCCCCAGCATTTT. Residues: CASSAPGQGADQPQHF.

V is TRBV3-1 (or the pseudogene TRBV3-2) and J is TRBJ1-2; 10 bases align to TRBD1. CDR1 is LGHDT, CDR2 YNNKEL, per germline (reference sequence). J lost 2 bases, V lost 3 bases, and 3 bases had no gene match. This CDR3 spans 15 amino acids. The CDR3 is CASSHLGQGNYGYTF. The CDR3 nucleotides read TGTGCCAGCAGCCACTTGGGACAGGGGAACTATGGCTACACCTTC.

This clone is judged medium-sized. The chain joins TRBV4-2 to TRBJ2-2; the D is unclear. This CDR3 has 16 residues. Germline-derived CDR1 and CDR2 are LGHNA and YNFKEQ. With 4 bases removed from V and 0 bases from J, the gap between germline ends came to 12 bases. The CDR3 here is CASSPYSNSNTGELFF. The CDR3 DNA reads as TGTGCCAGCAGCCCATACTCGAATTCGAACACCGGGGAGCTGTTTTTT.

The genes are TRBV6-5 and TRBJ1-1; possibly TRBD1 for D (6 bases). V was pared by 2 bases and J by 3 bases, with 10 bases between. The CDR3 is 14 amino acids. Germline CDR1 reads MNHEY; CDR2 reads SVGAGI. The CDR3 sequence: CASSYGGYYTEAFF. The CDR3 bases are TGTGCCAGCAGTTACGGGGGCTATTACACTGAAGCTTTCTTT.

The chain employs TRBV28 and TRBJ2-6; no firm D call. The V gene's germline CDR1 is MDHEN and CDR2 SYDVKM. The CDR3 is 15 residues long. Trimming shortened V by 5 bases and J by 0 bases, and 8 bases separated the two germline ends. CDR3: CASSTQTSGANVLTF. In DNA, the CDR3 is TGTGCCAGCAGTACCCAAACCTCTGGGGCCAACGTCCTGACTTTC.

The genes are TRBV7-2 and TRBJ1-1; D gene uncertain. Germline loops: CDR1 SGHTA, CDR2 FQGNSA. Trimming cost V 2 bases and J 3 bases, with 10 bases left between them. The CDR3 contains 14 residues. In DNA, the CDR3 is TGTGCCAGCAGCTTATCAGGCAGGTACACTGAAGCTTTCTTT. Protein product: CASSLSGRYTEAFF.

This chain connects TRBV9 to TRBJ2-4, with D tentatively TRBD2 (5 bases). V was clipped by 4 bases and J by 11 bases, with 16 bases between them. The CDR3 totals 13 residues. Per germline, CDR1 SGDLS and CDR2 YYNGEE. Written as DNA, the CDR3 is TGTGCCAGCAGCACACACACGGCAGCGGTTCAGTACTTC. Protein sequence: CASSTHTAAVQYF. Using reference TRBV9 and TRBJ2-4 for the parts outside the CDR3, the full variable domain is DSGVTQTPKHLITATGQRVTLRCSPRSGDLSVYWYQQSLDQGLQFLIQYYNGEERAKGNILERFSAQQFPDLHSELNLSSLELGDSALYFCASSTHTAAVQYFGAGTRLSVL.

The J gene is TRBJ1-1, the V gene TRBV13; D call uncertain. Trimming stripped 5 bases from V and 1 base from J, with 11 bases between. CDR1 is PRHDT and CDR2 is FYEKMQ in the germline V gene (reference sequence). This CDR3 contains 14 residues. The CDR3 loop reads CASSPSLQNTEAFF. The CDR3 DNA reads as TGTGCCAGCAGCCCCAGTTTGCAGAACACTGAAGCTTTCTTT.

This chain joins TRBV6-6 and TRBJ1-6; 7 nucleotides agree with TRBD1. Germline V gene sequence: CDR1 MNHNY, CDR2 SVGAGI (reference sequence). The CDR3 is 15 residues long. Unmatched junction bases numbered 8, after V lost 4 bases and J lost 8 bases. The CDR3 DNA reads TGTGCCAGCAGTTTCGGGACAGCGCCTTATTCACCCCTCCACTTT. Translated, it gives CASSFGTAPYSPLHF.

The CDR3 bases are TGTGCCAGCAGCGTAGGGAGCGGGGTCTACAATGAGCAGTTCTTC. Amino acid sequence: CASSVGSGVYNEQFF. The rearrangement uses TRBV9 and TRBJ2-1; the match to TRBD2 covers 7 bases. Germline V lookup: CDR1 SGDLS, CDR2 YYNGEE. The CDR3 has 15 amino acids. V lost 0 bases, J lost 3 bases, and 3 bases stayed unmatched.

The genes are TRBV7-2 and TRBJ2-5, with TRBD2 matching over 9 bases. Trimming cost V 0 bases and J 4 bases; bases outside gene matches: 3. Looked up from germline, CDR1 is SGHTA and CDR2 is FQGNSA. The CDR3 loop spans 15 amino acids. The CDR3 sequence is CASSLAWRGGETQYF. CDR3 nucleotide sequence: TGTGCCAGCAGCTTAGCGTGGCGGGGGGGAGAGACCCAGTACTTC.

This clone was found once. This chain connects TRBV11-3 to TRBJ2-3; 12 bases line up with TRBD2. Unmatched junction bases numbered 4, after V lost 5 bases and J lost 1 base. This CDR3 is built from 16 residues. The germline CDR1 and CDR2 sequences are SGHNT and YENEEA. CDR3 DNA: TGTGCCAGCAGCCAAGGACTAGCGGGACGCACAGATACGCAGTATTTT. This sequence encodes CASSQGLAGRTDTQYF.

The gene calls are TRBV19 and TRBJ2-1; D gene ambiguous. The CDR3 contains 15 residues. V lost 1 base and J lost 7, with 14 bases in between. Looked up from germline, CDR1 is LNHDA and CDR2 is SQIVND (reference sequence). The CDR3 DNA follows: TGTGCCAGTAGTATAGCTAGTTTGTATATGAATGAGCAGTTCTTC. Amino acid sequence: CASSIASLYMNEQFF. Together with reference TRBV19 and TRBJ2-1, the CDR3 gives the full variable domain: DGGITQSPKYLFRKEGQNVTLSCEQNLNHDAMYWYRQDPGQGLRLIYYSQIVNDFQKGDIAEGYSVSREKKESFPLTVTSAQKNPTAFYLCASSIASLYMNEQFFGPGTRLTVL.

The CDR3 spells CASSYGTVNTEAFF. The CDR3 DNA reads as TGTGCCAGCAGCTACGGGACAGTGAACACTGAAGCTTTCTTT. The chain employs TRBV2 and TRBJ1-1; TRBD1 agrees at 7 bases. CDR1 SNHLY and CDR2 FYNNEI come from the germline V gene. The trim removed 6 bases at V and 0 bases at J, leaving 4 bases unmatched. The CDR3 extends over 14 amino acids.

The chain is built from TRBV7-7 and TRBJ2-2; 7 bases line up with TRBD1. The germline CDR1 and CDR2 sequences are SSHAT and FNYEAQ (reference sequence). J lost 5 bases, V lost 5 bases, and 5 bases had no gene match. The CDR3 is made up of 14 amino acids. The CDR3 DNA is TGTGCCAGCAGCCCAGACAGGGCAACCGGGGAGCTGTTTTTT. Translated, it gives CASSPDRATGELFF.

A single count supports this clone. V and J are TRBV5-6 and TRBJ2-3; D is possibly TRBD1 or TRBD2 (6 bases each). The germline CDR1 and CDR2 sequences are SGHDT and YYEEEE. The CDR3 is made up of 16 amino acids. V lost 2 bases and J 4 bases, leaving 17 bases between the germline ends. The CDR3 nucleotides read TGTGCCAGCAGCTTAAGGGGGGTCTTCCAGGCAGATACGCAGTATTTT. Translation: CASSLRGVFQADTQYF.

V and J are TRBV7-2 and TRBJ1-1; 11 positions agree with TRBD1. There are 16 residues in the CDR3. The junction had 9 bases not matched to a gene; V was cut back by 5 bases and J by 4 bases. Germline lookup yields CDR1 SGHTA and CDR2 FQGNSA. CDR3 nucleotide sequence: TGTGCCAGCAGCCCCCGGGACAGGGGGGGTAGCACTGAAGCTTTCTTT. This codes for CASSPRDRGGSTEAFF.

This chain joins TRBV5-1 and TRBJ2-7, with D tentatively TRBD1 (6 bases). The CDR3 is made up of 14 amino acids. V was pared by 4 bases and J by 2 bases, with 13 bases between. From germline, CDR1 is SGHRS and CDR2 YFSETQ. DNA of the CDR3: TGCGCCAGCAGCAAAGGACAGAACCCCTACGAGCAGTACTTC. Translating it yields CASSKGQNPYEQYF.

The chain recombines TRBV11-2 with TRBJ1-2; 12 nucleotides match TRBD1. J gave up 2 bases and V 3 bases, and 4 bases lay outside the gene matches. The CDR3 has 16 amino acids. Germline V gene data show CDR1 as SGHAT and CDR2 as FQNNGV. CDR3 amino acids: CASSFSGTGGNYGYTF. CDR3 sequence (DNA): TGTGCCAGCAGCTTCTCCGGGACAGGGGGCAACTATGGCTACACCTTC. Full variable domain (outside the CDR3, taken from reference TRBV11-2 and TRBJ1-2): EAGVAQSPRYKIIEKRQSVAFWCNPISGHATLYWYQQILGQGPKLLIQFQNNGVVDDSQLPKDRFSAERLKGVDSTLKIQPAKLEDSAVYLCASSFSGTGGNYGYTFGSGTRLTVV.

CDR3 in amino acids: CASSSRLPGLAGGPGDEQYF. In DNA, the CDR3 is TGTGCCAGCAGTTCACGACTCCCGGGACTAGCGGGAGGGCCGGGAGACGAGCAGTACTTC. The chain combines TRBV27 with TRBJ2-7; 16 bases are shared with TRBD2. Germline assignment: CDR1 MNHEY and CDR2 SMNVEV (reference sequence). The CDR3 runs 20 residues. V trimming: 4 bases; J trimming: 5 bases; junction bases outside the gene matches: 17.

This chain connects TRBV24-1 to TRBJ1-3; 7 bases match TRBD1. Germline lookup yields CDR1 KGHDR and CDR2 SFDVKD. Trimming took 3 bases from V and 4 from J; bases not matched to a gene: 8. This CDR3 region has 16 residues. This CDR3 reads CATSDHLTGKGNTIYF. As DNA, the CDR3 is TGTGCCACCAGTGATCATCTGACAGGGAAGGGAAACACCATATATTTT.

The gene calls are TRBV19 and TRBJ2-5; D ambiguous. Trimming cost V 4 bases and J 1 base, with 10 bases left between them. Looked up from germline, CDR1 is LNHDA and CDR2 is SQIVND (reference sequence). This CDR3 has 14 amino acids. CDR3 residues: CASSTHRAQETQYF. The DNA for the CDR3 is TGTGCCAGTAGTACTCACAGAGCCCAAGAGACCCAGTACTTC.

The chain links TRBV6-6 to TRBJ2-3; D perhaps matches TRBD2 (6 bases). V was clipped by 0 bases and J by 5 bases, with 12 bases between them. The CDR3 spans 15 residues. Germline lookup yields CDR1 MNHNY and CDR2 SVGAGI (reference sequence). The CDR3 DNA sequence: TGTGCCAGCAGTTACTCTGTCATCGGGGGAGATACGCAGTATTTT. Its translation is CASSYSVIGGDTQYF.

This chain uses TRBV5-1 with TRBJ1-1, with D uncertain. This CDR3 has 13 amino acids. Trimming removed 9 bases at V and 2 bases at J, with 14 bases between. Per the germline V gene, CDR1 is SGHRS and CDR2 is YFSETQ. CDR3 sequence: CATSRGENTEAFF. The CDR3, as DNA: TGCGCCACCTCGCGGGGTGAAAACACTGAAGCTTTCTTT.

This clone appeared a single time. The chain couples TRBV5-1 to TRBJ1-1; no reliable D call. Germline V CDR1 and CDR2: SGHRS, YFSETQ. V was clipped by 0 bases and J by 5 bases, with 5 bases between them. The CDR3 runs 12 residues. CDR3 in amino acids: CASSLEGTEAFF. CDR3 nucleotides: TGCGCCAGCAGCTTGGAAGGGACTGAAGCTTTCTTT.

This clone was seen just once. This chain uses TRBV5-6 with TRBJ2-3; a weak D match, TRBD2 (5 bases). V was trimmed by 3 bases and J by 1 base, leaving 6 bases between them. Germline V lookup: CDR1 SGHDT, CDR2 YYEEEE. The CDR3 contains 13 residues. The CDR3 sequence: CASSSGGTDTQYF. CDR3 bases: TGTGCCAGCAGCTCCGGGGGCACAGATACGCAGTATTTT.

The V gene is TRBV28, the J gene TRBJ2-3; D perhaps matches TRBD1 (6 bases). CDR1 is MDHEN and CDR2 is SYDVKM in the germline V gene. CDR3 length equals 15 residues. V was cut by 6 bases and J by 1 base, with 14 bases left in between. In nucleotides, the CDR3 is TGTGCCAGCAGCTTCAGGGGTGAAGGCACAGATACGCAGTATTTT. This codes for CASSFRGEGTDTQYF.

The chain has TRBV6-6 and TRBJ1-3; tentative D call: TRBD1 (6 bases). The CDR3 spans 13 residues. Germline values: CDR1 MNHNY, CDR2 SVGAGI (reference sequence). Trimming cost V 7 bases and J 5 bases, with 12 bases left between them. CDR3 sequence: CASTWTDRNTIYF. The DNA of the CDR3 is TGTGCCAGCACCTGGACAGACCGAAACACCATATATTTT.

J is TRBJ1-5 and V is TRBV4-1, with D possibly being TRBD1 (5 bases). CDR3 size: 21 residues. Trimming shortened V by 0 bases and J by 3 bases, and 27 bases separated the two germline ends. In germline, CDR1 is MGHRA, CDR2 YSYEKL. CDR3 amino acids: CASSQDGTGLGPAVNNQPQHF. CDR3 DNA: TGCGCCAGCAGCCAAGATGGGACCGGATTAGGCCCCGCCGTGAACAATCAGCCCCAGCATTTT.

This clone was found once. This chain uses TRBV9 with TRBJ2-5; perhaps D is TRBD1 or TRBD2 (5 bases each). The germline V gene encodes CDR1 SGDLS and CDR2 YYNGEE. V was pared by 0 bases and J by 5 bases, with 17 bases between. There are 16 residues in the CDR3. CDR3 in amino acids: CASSVGVRGVVETQYF. CDR3 in DNA: TGTGCCAGCAGCGTAGGGGTTAGAGGGGTGGTGGAGACCCAGTACTTC.